This T cell receptor (beta chain) was obtained from a study of T-cell reconstitution after alpha-beta-depleted transplantation in children. The CDR3 length is 17 residues. V was cut by 4 bases and J by 4 bases, with 21 bases left in between. Study outcomes and limitations: T-cell counts and diversity were attributed mostly to newly produced T cells one year after transplant.

Remarks on this clonotype: Antigen: not known.

Researchers prepared the TCRbeta library using unique molecular identifiers, the study reports. MiXCR was run by TCRdb on the PCR reads, yielding one entry per CDR3 protein. The sample contains some 200,000 distinct CDR3 sequences, about 8.2% of which appear only once. Sequenced material: PBMCs, mostly from graft donor cells, taken 360 days after TCRalphabeta/CD19-depleted stem cell transplant. The V gene is TRBV12-3 or TRBV12-4, the J gene TRBJ2-3; TRBD2 is a possible D gene (6 bases). The receptor was isolated from a male patient between 2 and 10 years old who had a stem cell transplant for acute myeloid leukemia, so the T cells may come from the graft donor. The CDR3 spells CASSSGRTLPGADTQYF. CDR3 coding DNA: TGTGCCAGCAGTTCCGGGCGTACTCTACCGGGGGCAGATACGCAGTATTTT.